One sample yielded the 7 T cell receptor beta chains listed below, sequenced in a study of blood T cell repertoires in COVID-19. This table comes from immunoSEQ multiplex PCR, and its TCRdb copy is limited to in-frame clones, with some not included. The table lists under 130,000 clones, 85% of them singletons. Specimen: peripheral blood. The receptors here all came from a man between 45 and 60 years old with acute or convalescent COVID-19.

The genes are TRBV11-3 and TRBJ1-1, with a tentative D call TRBD1 (6 bases). The CDR3 runs 13 residues. V lost 6 bases and J lost 8, with 16 bases in between. The germline CDR1 and CDR2 sequences are SGHNT and YENEEA. In DNA, the CDR3 is TGTGCCAGCAGTCCAATCGGGGGGGCGGAAGCTTTCTTT. Translation gives CASSPIGGAEAFF.

V and J are TRBV29-1 and TRBJ1-1; 7 nucleotides line up with TRBD1. In germline, CDR1 is SQVTM, CDR2 ANQGSEA. V gave up 4 bases and J gave up 6 bases; unmatched junction bases: 8. The CDR3 runs to 13 residues. The CDR3 region has the DNA TGCAGCGTTGTGGCAGGGGGTTCCCCTGAAGCTTTCTTT. This codes for CSVVAGGSPEAFF.

This chain uses TRBV15 with TRBJ1-5; maybe TRBD1 (5 bases). The germline V gene encodes CDR1 LNHNV and CDR2 YYDKDF (reference sequence). The CDR3 spans 14 residues. Trimming took off 1 base at V and 7 bases at J, with 11 bases between the two ends. CDR3 nucleotides: TGTGCCACCAGCAGAGGGGGGGTGGGGCAGCCCCAGCATTTT. Amino acid sequence: CATSRGGVGQPQHF.

This clone was counted only a few times. The V call is TRBV10-1, the J call TRBJ2-2, with 12 bases lining up with TRBD2. Germline loops: CDR1 WNHNN, CDR2 SYGVQD (reference sequence). The J segment lost 5 bases and the V segment lost 8 bases, leaving 3 bases of the junction unmatched. This CDR3 spans 14 amino acids. As DNA, the CDR3 is TGCGCCAGCTCAGGACTAGCGGGAACCGGGGAGCTGTTTTTT. Translating it yields CASSGLAGTGELFF.

The rearrangement uses TRBV7-3 and TRBJ2-1, with 12 bases matching TRBD2. This CDR3 comprises 16 residues. Trimming removed 5 bases from V and 4 bases from J; junction bases left unmatched: 6. Germline V gene data show CDR1 as SGHTA and CDR2 as FQGTGA. This CDR3 reads CASSETSGGLYNEQFF. In DNA, the CDR3 is TGTGCCAGCAGCGAAACTAGCGGGGGGCTATACAATGAGCAGTTCTTC.

This chain uses TRBV5-6 with TRBJ2-1; 13 bases agree with TRBD2. Germline-derived CDR1 and CDR2 are SGHDT and YYEEEE. The CDR3 sequence is 16 residues long. The J segment lost 6 bases and the V segment lost 4 bases, leaving 7 bases of the junction unmatched. CDR3 residues: CASSPQLAGGGNEQFF. In DNA form, the CDR3 reads TGTGCCAGCAGCCCCCAACTAGCGGGAGGGGGCAATGAGCAGTTCTTC.

This clone was recorded once. The chain recombines TRBV14 with TRBJ1-6; the D is unclear. Deletions cut 0 bases from V and 8 bases from J, with 11 bases between. The CDR3 sequence is 15 residues long. Per germline, CDR1 SGHDN and CDR2 FVKESK. CDR3 nucleotides: TGTGCCAGCAGCCAAGACTACCCCGTATATTCACCCCTCCACTTT. Protein sequence: CASSQDYPVYSPLHF.